The table lists the clone carrying this T cell receptor beta chain with many counts. The entry originates in a study of T cells in Graves' hyperthyroidism and ophthalmopathy. The CDR3 regions of TCR beta were amplified from RNA transcripts. HTBI primers drove first-round RT-PCR of the TCR CDR3. TCRdb ran MiXCR on the multiplex PCR reads and lists one entry per CDR3 protein. This sample has about 640,000 distinct CDR3 sequences; less than 25% occur once, and the top ten carry around a third. The TCR was taken from a man younger than 40 with Graves' ophthalmopathy. Sequencing was carried out using blood.

DNA for the CDR3: TGTGCCAGCATCCCGGGACTAGCGCTTGATACGCAGTATTTT. Translated, it gives CASIPGLALDTQYF. The rearrangement joins TRBV2 to TRBJ2-3; 10 positions agree with TRBD2. The CDR3 has 14 residues. The V segment lost 7 bases and the J segment 6 bases; nucleotides outside the gene matches: 7. The germline V gene has CDR1 SNHLY and CDR2 FYNNEI.